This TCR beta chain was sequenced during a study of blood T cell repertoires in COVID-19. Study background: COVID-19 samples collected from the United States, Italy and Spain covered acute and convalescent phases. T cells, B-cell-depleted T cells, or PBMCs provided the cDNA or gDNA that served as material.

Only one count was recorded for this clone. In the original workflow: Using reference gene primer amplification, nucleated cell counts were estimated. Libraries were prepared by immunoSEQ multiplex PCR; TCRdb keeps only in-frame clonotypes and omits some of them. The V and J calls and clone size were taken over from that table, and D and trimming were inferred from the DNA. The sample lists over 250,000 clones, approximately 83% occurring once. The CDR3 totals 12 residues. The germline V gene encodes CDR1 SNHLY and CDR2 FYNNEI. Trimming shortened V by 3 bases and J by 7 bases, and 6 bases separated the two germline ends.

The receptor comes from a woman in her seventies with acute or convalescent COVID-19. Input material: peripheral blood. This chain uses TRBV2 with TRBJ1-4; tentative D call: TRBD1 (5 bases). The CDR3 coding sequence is TGTGCCAGCAGTGACAGGGTTGAAAAACTGTTTTTT. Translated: CASSDRVEKLFF.